This entry features one TCR beta chain sequence. Its specific antigen is unknown. No much larger clone is present one base from it, and per-base qualities are unavailable. Whole blood was collected in K2EDTA tubes by collaborating institutions according to the institutions' own protocols. Collaborator samples were shipped for TCRbeta analysis as frozen whole blood, isolated PBMCs, or DNA extracted from either sample type. This sample was taken from a study of blood T cell repertoires in COVID-19 (TCRdb year 2020). Looking at the study overall: The collaborator samples originated in the United States, Italy and Spain and spanned the acute and convalescent phases of COVID-19. The prospective study material was composed of cDNA or gDNA derived from T cells, B-cell-depleted T cells, or PBMCs. Subjects who had been exposed to COVID-19, were actively infected with it, or had recovered from it provided the deeply sampled blood TCRbeta repertoires that made up the dataset. The repertoires were made available in a free public database intended to serve as a resource for research on the immune response to SARS-CoV-2. The samples were drawn from two sources: the first 160 participants of the ongoing ImmuneRACE study, and 1,000 to 1,500 subjects contributed by 6 global collaborators. Sample metadata almost always included a de-identified subject ID, COVID-19 status, age in years and sex. Where available, HLA class I and class II types were taken from metadata supplied by the sample provider and were not determined by assay-based typing. What the authors observed across the whole study: The amount of clinical and demographic metadata varied by source and participant and was provided uncurated.

TCRbeta CDR3 regions were amplified from genomic DNA using the immunoSEQ Assay, a bias-controlled multiplex PCR. The study's own analysis went as follows. The number of nucleated cells in each sample was estimated from the amplification of reference gene primers within the assay. To quantify the absolute abundance of each unique TCRbeta CDR3 rearrangement, sequence reads were collapsed and filtered. Productive Simpson clonality was computed per sample as the square root of Simpson's diversity index over productive rearrangements. TCRdb took over this immuneACCESS table, retaining in-frame rearrangements with V and J assigned. Such tables are incomplete; in checked studies, under half of the missing clones stem from an unresolved V gene, and the remainder is unexplained. The DNA was the basis for D and trimming; V, J and clone size are from that table. The sample records around 13,000 clones, roughly 85% of which are singletons. The ten largest clones add up to around a quarter of the sample.

The source is a woman in her sixties or seventies with acute or convalescent COVID-19. Sequenced: peripheral blood.

The CDR3 reads CASSQGAAGYTF. The nucleotides read TGTGCCAGCAGCCAGGGGGCGGCAGGCTACACCTTC. Here the chain combines TRBV11-2 and TRBJ1-2; 8 middle bases align to TRBD1. The germline V gene provides CDR1 SGHAT and CDR2 FQNNGV. Reading from cysteine to phenylalanine, the CDR3 counts 12 amino acids. The CDR3 DNA has 36 bases and is translated from base 1. V and J are trimmed by 5 bases and 8 bases, and the gene matches miss 4 bases of the junction.